The T cell receptor beta chain described here comes from a study of T cells expressing NK-cell markers (dated by TCRdb to about 2020). Describing the broader study: TCR beta-chain repertoires were profiled in sorted CD3+CD56+NKG2C+, CD3+CD56+NKG2C- and CD3+CD56-NKG2C+ T-cell subsets from several donors. Among the eight sequenced donors, only one was HCMV-seronegative, while the other seven were HCMV-seropositive. Randomly selected healthy volunteers, three men and five women, were used as the eight sequenced donors. The libraries were sequenced on Illumina HiSeq 2000/2500, MiSeq or NextSeq, producing 2 x 150 bp reads. On the study overall, not on this receptor specifically: For six donors, the dominant CD3+CD56+NKG2C+ clonotypes were among the top 10 CD8+ clonotypes and accounted for 1.0-7.0% of CD8+ T cells. Those dominant clonotypes were again the most abundant among CD3+CD56-NKG2C+ cells in several donors, at roughly 25-65%. Whether the expanded NKG2C-expressing T cell clones were specific for HCMV antigens was left unclear.

Regarding this clonotype: Its specific antigen is unknown.

To determine HCMV serostatus, a commercial ELISA kit was used to detect HCMV-specific IgG in serum. Ficoll density gradient centrifugation was used to isolate peripheral blood mononuclear cells from blood. The sequencer listed for this sample is Illumina HiSeq 2000. The TCR beta cDNA libraries were made using 5'RACE template switching, a step that added both a universal primer site and unique molecular identifiers. Synthesis of cDNA was primed from the TCR beta constant segment and was followed by two consecutive PCR amplification steps. Per the authors' processing: MIGEC was used to demultiplex reads and group reads by UMI, and MiTCR was used to assemble and quantify clonotypes. To remove erroneous sequences, TCR cDNA sequences were retained only when supported by two or more reads. The tcR package was used for downstream repertoire analysis, and clonotypes were matched across fractions by CDR3 nucleotide sequence plus V segment. VDJmatch was used to annotate antigen specificity against VDJdb, with one amino acid substitution in CDR3 allowed. Reprocessed by TCRdb, the reads give a single entry per CDR3 protein sequence, without DNA. The V and J calls here are based on TCRdb, not the publication. The sample table holds 150,000 to 200,000 distinct CDR3 sequences. The ten biggest clones cover approximately 17% of the sample.

CDR1 and CDR2, looked up from the germline V gene (reference sequence), are LGHDT and YNNKEL. Counted from cysteine to phenylalanine, this CDR3 has 13 amino acids. No DNA appears here. The sequenced material came from blood T cells: a sorted CD56 or NKG2C T cell subset, CD4+ or CD8+ T cells, or bulk PBMC T cells (not recorded which). The TCR was taken from a woman aged 18 to 69 in good health. The V and J segments used are TRBV3-1 and TRBJ1-6; with no DNA, the TCRdb D assignment of TRBD1 cannot be verified. The CDR3 reads CATGTGGWTPLHF. The entire variable domain, with the stretches around the CDR3 drawn from the reference TRBV3-1 and TRBJ1-6 proteins, is DTAVSQTPKYLVTQMGNDKSIKCEQNLGHDTMYWYKQDSKKFLKIMFSYNNKELIINETVPNRFSPKSPDKAHLNLHINSLELGDSAVYFCATGTGGWTPLHFGNGTRLTVT.